Shown below are 32 T cell receptor beta chains from a single sample sequenced in a study of memory CD4+ T cells and cytomegalovirus serostatus. The sort gate was single viable CD3+CD4+CD8-CD45RO+ cells for memory CD4+ T cells. The table came from immunoSEQ multiplex PCR; TCRdb's copy has only in-frame clones and leaves some out. Among 80,000 or so clones, around four fifths were seen once, and the ten largest hold 2.6%. The specimen was memory CD4+ T cells from blood. The receptors shown here come from an adult in good health and CMV-seropositive.

The chain employs TRBV19 and TRBJ2-2, with D unresolved. CDR1 is LNHDA, CDR2 SQIVND, per germline (reference sequence). V lost 7 bases and J lost 1, with 7 bases in between. The CDR3 sequence is 13 residues long. CDR3 in amino acids: CASNEMNTGELFF. The CDR3 bases are TGTGCCAGTAATGAGATGAACACCGGGGAGCTGTTTTTT.

DNA of the CDR3: TGCAGTGCTAGGACCCCTCGTGAGCAGTTCTTC. As protein: CSARTPREQFF. The rearrangement joins TRBV20-1 to TRBJ2-1; D uncertain. CDR3 length: 11 amino acids. Trimming removed 3 bases from V and 9 bases from J, with 9 bases in between. Germline CDR1 and CDR2: DFQATT and SNEGSKA (reference sequence).

The V gene is TRBV18, the J gene TRBJ2-7, with TRBD2 identical over 12 bases. Germline lookup yields CDR1 KGHSH and CDR2 LQKENI. The CDR3 totals 15 residues. V shed 3 bases, J shed 2 bases, and the junction held 2 bases outside the gene matches. CDR3: CASSPRTSGTYEQYV. The CDR3 DNA sequence: TGTGCCAGCTCACCTAGGACTAGCGGGACCTACGAGCAGTACGTC.

This sequence joins TRBV9 and TRBJ2-3; 9 nucleotides agree with TRBD2. Germline values: CDR1 SGDLS, CDR2 YYNGEE. V lost 4 bases to trimming and J lost 3 bases; unmatched junction nucleotides: 9. The CDR3 has 16 residues. The CDR3 DNA is TGTGCCAGCAGCCTGCTGGGACTAGCTCAGACAGATACGCAGTATTTT. Protein sequence: CASSLLGLAQTDTQYF.

The gene calls are TRBV18 and TRBJ2-1, with TRBD2 as a possible D gene (5 bases). This CDR3 comprises 16 residues. The V end lost 2 bases, the J end lost 1 base, and 12 bases lay between the germline ends. The germline V gene encodes CDR1 KGHSH and CDR2 LQKENI. As DNA, the CDR3 is TGTGCCAGCTCACCAGCTAGCTTGAGTTCCTACAATGAGCAGTTCTTC. Its translation: CASSPASLSSYNEQFF.

The V call is TRBV10-3, the J call TRBJ2-1; 7 nucleotides align to TRBD2. The ends lost 5 bases at V and 5 bases at J; junction bases unmatched: 6. Germline assignment: CDR1 ENHRY and CDR2 SYGVKD. This CDR3 region has 14 residues. This chain's CDR3 is CAISYSGTNNEQFF. CDR3 nucleotide sequence: TGTGCCATCAGTTATTCCGGGACTAACAATGAGCAGTTCTTC.

This clone was found once. The chain uses TRBV5-1 and TRBJ1-1; 9 bases are a match to TRBD1. The CDR3 extends over 15 amino acids. Germline V CDR1 and CDR2: SGHRS, YFSETQ. Losses at the gene ends were 4 bases for V and 4 bases for J; bases not matched to a gene: 8. This CDR3 is CASSHQQTGGTEAFF. CDR3 sequence (DNA): TGCGCCAGCAGCCATCAACAGACAGGGGGCACTGAAGCTTTCTTT.

This chain links TRBV5-1 with TRBJ1-2, with a possible D match to TRBD1 (6 bases). Germline-derived CDR1 and CDR2 are SGHRS and YFSETQ. Trimming shortened V by 0 bases and J by 5 bases, and 17 bases separated the two germline ends. The CDR3 spans 16 residues. In DNA form, the CDR3 reads TGCGCCAGCAGCTTGGCCAGGGGTTCTAGTATTTATGGCTACACCTTC. Its protein product is CASSLARGSSIYGYTF.

The chain recombines TRBV6-5 with TRBJ1-6, with 10 bases fitting TRBD1. V shed 5 bases and J 10 bases; nucleotides not matched to a gene: 8. Germline values: CDR1 MNHEY, CDR2 SVGAGI. The CDR3 length is 15 residues. The CDR3 DNA reads TGTGCCAGCAGTGCGACCGGGACAGGGGAATCACCCCTCCACTTT. Amino acids: CASSATGTGESPLHF.

J is TRBJ2-1 and V is TRBV5-1; 7 positions match TRBD1. CDR3 length equals 16 residues. V was pared by 0 bases and J by 0 bases, with 3 bases of the junction left unmatched. CDR1 is SGHRS and CDR2 is YFSETQ in the germline V gene. The CDR3 DNA reads as TGCGCCAGCAGCTTGGGCTGGACAGGCTCCTACAATGAGCAGTTCTTC. Translating it yields CASSLGWTGSYNEQFF.

J is TRBJ1-5 and V is TRBV19, with D tentatively TRBD1 (6 bases). V lost 5 bases and J 3 bases, leaving 11 bases between the germline ends. Germline V gene data show CDR1 as LNHDA and CDR2 as SQIVND (reference sequence). There are 14 residues in the CDR3. CDR3: CASSWGGYNQPQHF. CDR3 nucleotides: TGTGCCAGTAGTTGGGGGGGCTACAATCAGCCCCAGCATTTT.

The chain combines TRBV10-3 with TRBJ1-5; 9 nucleotides line up with TRBD1. The CDR3 is 15 amino acids. V lost 3 bases, J lost 5 bases, and 5 bases stayed unmatched. CDR1 is ENHRY and CDR2 is SYGVKD in the germline V gene. CDR3 DNA: TGTGCCATCAGTGATTCGGACAGGGGATATCAGCCCCAGCATTTT. This codes for CAISDSDRGYQPQHF.

V is TRBV20-1 and J is TRBJ2-5, with unresolved D. The V end lost 3 bases, the J end lost 5 bases, and 7 bases lay between the germline ends. The CDR3 is 11 amino acids. Germline V gives CDR1 DFQATT, CDR2 SNEGSKA (reference sequence). CDR3 sequence (DNA): TGCAGTGCTAGTTTGGATGAGACCCAGTACTTC. Translated, it gives CSASLDETQYF.

The rearrangement links TRBV5-1 to TRBJ2-1; 9 bases are a match to TRBD2. The CDR3 runs to 15 residues. Unmatched junction bases numbered 7, after V lost 0 bases and J lost 9 bases. The germline V gene has CDR1 SGHRS and CDR2 YFSETQ. The CDR3 sequence: CASSLEGTSRGEQFF. CDR3 coding DNA: TGCGCCAGCAGCTTGGAAGGGACTAGCCGGGGTGAGCAGTTCTTC.

The chain employs TRBV30 and TRBJ1-1; D is ambiguous. V was cut by 7 bases and J by 0 bases, with 12 bases left in between. The CDR3 contains 13 residues. The germline V gene has CDR1 GTSNPN and CDR2 SVGIG (reference sequence). The CDR3, as DNA: TGTGCCTTACGGTTGACAATGAACACTGAAGCTTTCTTT. Encoded protein: CALRLTMNTEAFF.

This chain links TRBV5-1 with TRBJ2-3; 7 bases fit TRBD2. V trimming: 0 bases; J trimming: 1 base; junction bases outside the gene matches: 5. The germline V gene encodes CDR1 SGHRS and CDR2 YFSETQ. The length of the CDR3 is 16 residues. The CDR3 loop reads CASSLAEGLRTDTQYF. In DNA, the CDR3 is TGCGCCAGCAGCTTGGCGGAGGGACTACGCACAGATACGCAGTATTTT. The whole variable domain, remainder taken from reference TRBV5-1 and TRBJ2-3, is KAGVTQTPRYLIKTRGQQVTLSCSPISGHRSVSWYQQTPGQGLQFLFEYFSETQRNKGNFPGRFSGRQFSNSRSEMNVSTLELGDSALYLCASSLAEGLRTDTQYFGPGTRLTVL.

As regards this clone: The same CDR3 is also encoded by other DNA sequences in this sample. This chain connects TRBV5-4 to TRBJ2-7; D not certain. Germline V lookup: CDR1 SGHNT, CDR2 YYREEE (reference sequence). Trimming took 4 bases from V and 1 from J, leaving 12 bases between them. This CDR3 contains 14 residues. In DNA, the CDR3 is TGTGCCAGCAGCCTCGACGGCCGATCCTACGAGCAGTACGTC. This gives the protein CASSLDGRSYEQYV.

The chain links TRBV4-3 to TRBJ2-3; TRBD2 is a possible D gene (5 bases). This CDR3 contains 16 residues. V was cut by 1 base and J by 5 bases, with 16 bases left in between. Germline CDR1 reads LGHNA; CDR2 reads YSLEER. The CDR3, as DNA: TGCGCCAGCAGCCAAGTCCGGGGTTCTGCGGGAGATACGCAGTATTTT. This sequence encodes CASSQVRGSAGDTQYF.

This chain joins TRBV5-1 and TRBJ2-5, with 14 bases lining up with TRBD2. The germline gives CDR1 SGHRS, CDR2 YFSETQ. CDR3 length equals 19 residues. J gave up 5 bases and V 4 bases, and 16 bases lay outside the gene matches. The CDR3: CASSDARQTSGGAGETQYF. CDR3 DNA: TGCGCCAGCAGCGACGCACGCCAGACTAGCGGGGGGGCCGGGGAGACCCAGTACTTC. The full variable domain, its missing parts supplied by reference TRBV5-1 and TRBJ2-5, is KAGVTQTPRYLIKTRGQQVTLSCSPISGHRSVSWYQQTPGQGLQFLFEYFSETQRNKGNFPGRFSGRQFSNSRSEMNVSTLELGDSALYLCASSDARQTSGGAGETQYFGPGTRLLVL.

This chain joins TRBV10-1 and TRBJ2-3; 13 nucleotides align to TRBD2. With V trimmed by 3 bases and J by 6 bases, 3 bases remained unmatched. Germline V gene sequence: CDR1 WNHNN, CDR2 SYGVQD (reference sequence). The CDR3 consists of 15 residues. The CDR3 here is CASSEGLAGDDTQYF. DNA of the CDR3: TGCGCCAGCAGTGAAGGACTAGCGGGAGACGATACGCAGTATTTT.

The chain links TRBV2 to TRBJ2-2; 10 nucleotides match TRBD1. The CDR3 contains 15 residues. The V segment lost 8 bases and the J segment 4 bases; nucleotides outside the gene matches: 7. The germline V gene has CDR1 SNHLY and CDR2 FYNNEI. The CDR3 reads CASEPTGGLTGELFF. CDR3 sequence (DNA): TGTGCCAGCGAACCGACAGGGGGCCTCACCGGGGAGCTGTTTTTT.

This clone came up once. The V call is TRBV5-6, the J call TRBJ2-3; possibly TRBD1 for D (6 bases). Per germline, CDR1 SGHDT and CDR2 YYEEEE. V lost 1 base and J lost 5, with 8 bases in between. The CDR3 length is 13 residues. CDR3 nucleotides: TGTGCCAGCAGCTTGAAGGGGGTAGATACGCAGTATTTT. It specifies CASSLKGVDTQYF.

This chain connects TRBV4-2 to TRBJ2-3; 11 bases match TRBD2. V was pared by 5 bases and J by 1 base, with 11 bases of the junction left unmatched. Germline CDR1 reads LGHNA; CDR2 reads YNFKEQ. The CDR3 spans 18 residues. The CDR3 DNA reads TGTGCCAGCAGCTATATAGCGGGGGGGCAATCGGGCACAGATACGCAGTATTTT. Its protein product is CASSYIAGGQSGTDTQYF.

This clone was observed a few times. The rearrangement uses TRBV21-1 and TRBJ1-1; TRBD1 is the table's D call, not checked against the DNA. TRBV21-1 is a known pseudogene. The CDR3 totals 15 residues. CDR3 protein: CASSPPDRDKTEAFF. In nucleotides, the CDR3 is TGTGCCAGCAGCCCCCCGGACAGGGACAAAACTGAAGCTTTCTTT.

This clone turned up a few times. The CDR3 coding sequence is TGTGCCAGCAACGGGGGGGACACCACCTCCTACGAGCAGTACGTC. Amino acid sequence: CASNGGDTTSYEQYV. V usage is TRBV6-1 and J usage is TRBJ2-7; 8 bases match TRBD2. Germline trimming cut 7 bases from V and 0 bases from J; bases unmatched to any gene: 8. CDR3 length equals 15 residues. Per the germline V gene, CDR1 is MNHNS and CDR2 is SASEGT.

The chain links TRBV19 to TRBJ2-7; 7 positions agree with TRBD1. The junction had 8 bases not matched to a gene; V was cut back by 0 bases and J by 3 bases. CDR1 and CDR2 (germline): LNHDA, SQIVND (reference sequence). The CDR3 spans 16 residues. CDR3 residues: CASSIDRSRDSYEQYF. CDR3 coding DNA: TGTGCCAGTAGTATAGATAGGAGTCGGGACAGCTACGAGCAGTACTTC. The variable domain in full, completed from reference TRBV19 and TRBJ2-7, reads DGGITQSPKYLFRKEGQNVTLSCEQNLNHDAMYWYRQDPGQGLRLIYYSQIVNDFQKGDIAEGYSVSREKKESFPLTVTSAQKNPTAFYLCASSIDRSRDSYEQYFGPGTRLTVT.

The chain couples TRBV5-6 to TRBJ1-1, with 7 positions matching TRBD1. Trimming at V came to 4 bases and at J to 2 bases, leaving 2 bases not matched to a gene. Germline V gives CDR1 SGHDT, CDR2 YYEEEE. The CDR3 is made up of 13 amino acids. The CDR3 region has the DNA TGTGCCAGCAGCCCAGGGGGAAACACTGAAGCTTTCTTT. Amino acid sequence: CASSPGGNTEAFF.

The chain has TRBV18 and TRBJ1-2, with 9 bases aligning to TRBD1. CDR3 length equals 14 residues. The V and J ends lost 2 bases and 7 bases, in that order; junction bases with no gene match: 5. Germline assignment: CDR1 KGHSH and CDR2 LQKENI. CDR3 in amino acids: CASSPGLGQGGYTF. The CDR3, as DNA: TGTGCCAGCTCACCAGGTTTGGGACAGGGTGGCTACACCTTC.

The chain combines TRBV13 with TRBJ1-3; TRBD1 agrees at 7 bases. Germline CDR1 and CDR2: PRHDT and FYEKMQ (reference sequence). J gave up 4 bases and V 5 bases, and 8 bases lay outside the gene matches. The CDR3 extends over 15 amino acids. Written as DNA, the CDR3 is TGTGCCAGCAGCACGACAGGGTTTACGGGAAACACCATATATTTT. Encoded protein: CASSTTGFTGNTIYF.

The CDR3 DNA reads as TGTGCCAGCTCACTGGACCGTAATGAAAAACTGTTTTTT. It translates to CASSLDRNEKLFF. The chain uses TRBV18 and TRBJ1-4, with D uncertain. CDR1 and CDR2 from the germline V gene are KGHSH and LQKENI. Trimming stripped 4 bases from V and 4 bases from J, with 7 bases between. There are 13 residues in the CDR3.

CDR3 DNA: TGTGCCAGCAGGGGGACAGCGGAGGGGACCCAGTACTTC. Protein product: CASRGTAEGTQYF. V usage is TRBV25-1 and J usage is TRBJ2-5, with D perhaps matching TRBD1 (7 bases). The CDR3 extends over 13 amino acids. Germline V gene lookup returns CDR1 MGHDK and CDR2 SYGVNS. V was cut by 6 bases and J by 7 bases, with 15 bases left in between.

The rearrangement uses TRBV7-6 and TRBJ1-2, with 9 bases matching TRBD1. The germline V gene has CDR1 SGHVS and CDR2 FNYEAQ. J lost 4 bases, V lost 5 bases, and 11 bases had no gene match. The CDR3 runs 16 residues. As DNA, the CDR3 is TGTGCCAGCAGCGCCGCCCCTAGGGGACAGGGCTATGGCTACACCTTC. It translates to CASSAAPRGQGYGYTF. The full variable domain, its missing parts supplied by reference TRBV7-6 and TRBJ1-2, is GAGVSQSPRYKVTKRGQDVALRCDPISGHVSLYWYRQALGQGPEFLTYFNYEAQQDKSGLPNDRFSAERPEGSISTLTIQRTEQRDSAMYRCASSAAPRGQGYGYTFGSGTRLTVV.